This T cell receptor (beta chain) was recovered during a study of shared clonotypes between healthy human individuals. About the study: CD4 naive and CD4 memory each took three plates per donor, while CD8 naive took two and CD8 memory one. Study conclusions and caveats: Sample collection involved blood only; tissue repertoires are likely different.

Template for every sorted-subset replicate PCR totaled approximately 0.2 ug DNA, some 30,000 T cell genomes. Assay used: immunoSEQ multiplex PCR; TCRdb lists only in-frame clones, some missing. The sample includes 950,000 to 1,300,000 clones, around 76% seen only once; the top ten take about 1.5%. About this clone: The antigen remains undetermined.

Adult donors, all healthy and HIV-negative, had no recent acute infections or vaccinations. Germline values: CDR1 MNHEY, CDR2 SMNVEV (reference sequence). The CDR3 has 16 amino acids. V lost 7 bases, J lost 1 base, and 19 bases lay in between. The chain has TRBV27 and TRBJ1-1; D may be TRBD1 (6 bases). The clonotype originates from a man aged 18 to 30 in good health. The material sequenced was memory CD4+ T cells sorted from blood. Subset denoted: CD45RA-negative fraction. CDR3 sequence: CASIPSWGQGNTEAFF. DNA of the CDR3: TGTGCCAGCATCCCATCCTGGGGGCAGGGGAACACTGAAGCTTTCTTT.